The 18 T cell receptor beta chains given below trace back to one sample, sequenced in a study of early T cells in non-severe SARS-CoV-2 infection. TCRdb analysed the 5' RACE reads with MiXCR anew, one entry per CDR3 protein. This table holds 80,000 to 100,000 distinct CDR3 sequences, around 15% found once. The sequenced sample was whole blood. All receptors derive from an adult who was a healthcare worker with PCR-confirmed SARS-CoV-2 infection or an uninfected control (not recorded which).

The table lists this clonotype with many counts. The chain links TRBV7-2 to TRBJ1-1, with TRBD1 matching 7 bases. Germline lookup yields CDR1 SGHTA and CDR2 FQGNSA. With 5 bases clipped from V and 4 bases from J, the junction kept 7 bases outside the gene matches. The CDR3 sequence is 14 residues long. The CDR3, as DNA: TGTGCCAGCAGCCCGACACAGGGGAGCACTGAAGCTTTCTTT. This translates into CASSPTQGSTEAFF.

As for this clonotype: Given a much more abundant clone one base away, this may be a read error. The chain uses TRBV5-1 and TRBJ1-5, with D uncertain. CDR3 size: 14 residues. The ends were cut back, 0 bases at V and 0 bases at J, with 4 bases in the middle. Germline loops: CDR1 SGHRS, CDR2 YFSETQ. CDR3 in amino acids: CASSLEDSNQPQHF. The CDR3 region has the DNA TGCGCCAGCAGCTTGGAAGATAGCAATCAGCCCCAGCATTTT.

This clonotype was picked up a small number of times. The genes are TRBV15 and TRBJ2-1; 7 nucleotides align to TRBD1. There are 16 residues in the CDR3. V was pared by 0 bases and J by 7 bases, with 9 bases of the junction left unmatched. Germline V gives CDR1 LNHNV, CDR2 YYDKDF (reference sequence). CDR3 bases: TGTGCCACCAGCAGAGAATCAAGCAGGGGGTTTAATGAGCAGTTCTTC. Translated, it gives CATSRESSRGFNEQFF.

The J gene is TRBJ1-6, the V gene TRBV11-2; tentatively, D is TRBD1 (5 bases). Per the germline V gene, CDR1 is SGHAT and CDR2 is FQNNGV. V lost 4 bases to trimming and J lost 5 bases, with 12 bases between them. The CDR3 contains 15 residues. The CDR3 DNA is TGTGCCAGCAGCTCACCCCAGGGAGATAATTCACCCCTCCACTTT. This encodes CASSSPQGDNSPLHF. The full variable domain, completed using reference TRBV11-2 and TRBJ1-6, is EAGVAQSPRYKIIEKRQSVAFWCNPISGHATLYWYQQILGQGPKLLIQFQNNGVVDDSQLPKDRFSAERLKGVDSTLKIQPAKLEDSAVYLCASSSPQGDNSPLHFGNGTRLTVT.

J is TRBJ1-5 and V is TRBV20-1; D call uncertain. CDR1 and CDR2 from the germline V gene are DFQATT and SNEGSKA (reference sequence). The CDR3 is 14 amino acids. The V and J ends lost 0 bases and 4 bases respectively, with 10 bases between them. The CDR3 DNA reads TGCAGTGCTAGAGATGGGTCAGCAAATCAGCCCCAGCATTTT. This translates into CSARDGSANQPQHF.

The rearrangement uses TRBV21-1 and TRBJ2-7. TRBV21-1 is tagged as a pseudogene. CDR3 length: 12 residues. The CDR3 protein is CASPQHSYEQYF. CDR3 sequence (DNA): TGTGCCAGCCCCCAGCACTCCTACGAGCAGTACTTC.

The chain is built from TRBV29-1 and TRBJ1-3; 9 bases are shared with TRBD1. J was trimmed by 2 bases and V by 6 bases; bases with no gene match: 8. Germline lookup yields CDR1 SQVTM and CDR2 ANQGSEA. The length of the CDR3 is 15 residues. The CDR3 coding sequence is TGCAGCGTGGCCTCCGGGACAGGGCCTGGAAACACCATATATTTT. Protein sequence: CSVASGTGPGNTIYF.

This clonotype showed up just a few times. V is TRBV7-3 and J is TRBJ2-5, with D possibly being TRBD1 or TRBD2 (5 bases each). The germline V gene has CDR1 SGHTA and CDR2 FQGTGA. The CDR3 has 16 amino acids. Trimming left V 1 base short and J 0 bases short, with 12 bases between. The CDR3 nucleotides read TGTGCCAGCAGCTTAATGGGACCTGGGTACCAAGAGACCCAGTACTTC. It encodes CASSLMGPGYQETQYF.

The sample holds a few counts of this clonotype. The V gene is TRBV27, the J gene TRBJ2-7; 7 bases line up with TRBD1. Germline V lookup: CDR1 MNHEY, CDR2 SMNVEV (reference sequence). V dropped 3 bases and J dropped 3; count of bases not matched to a gene: 2. This CDR3 spans 13 amino acids. CDR3 sequence (DNA): TGTGCCAGCAGTTTCGGACAGGACTACGAGCAGTACTTC. Translating gives CASSFGQDYEQYF.

The CDR3 DNA reads TGTGCCAGCAGCCAAGATATGGACGGACTACCCTATGGCTACACCTTC. It specifies CASSQDMDGLPYGYTF. J is TRBJ1-2 and V is TRBV3-1; D gene uncertain. This CDR3 is built from 16 residues. Germline loops: CDR1 LGHDT, CDR2 YNNKEL (reference sequence). Trimming took 0 bases from V and 4 from J, leaving 15 bases between them.

The chain carries TRBV2 and TRBJ1-5, with TRBD1 matching over 9 bases. The CDR3 totals 17 residues. Germline CDR1 reads SNHLY; CDR2 reads FYNNEI. V lost 6 bases to trimming and J lost 11 bases; unmatched junction nucleotides: 20. The CDR3 sequence is CASSPHPGQGYRGAQHF. CDR3 DNA sequence: TGTGCCAGCAGCCCCCACCCGGGACAGGGATATCGGGGGGCCCAGCATTTT. Supplemented by reference TRBV2 and TRBJ1-5, the full variable domain reads EPEVTQTPSHQVTQMGQEVILRCVPISNHLYFYWYRQILGQKVEFLVSFYNNEISEKSEIFDDQFSVERPDGSNFTLKIRSTKLEDSAMYFCASSPHPGQGYRGAQHFGDGTRLSIL.

In its sample, this clonotype was seen once. V gene TRBV29-1 combines with J gene TRBJ1-1; D uncertain. The V and J ends lost 3 bases and 1 base respectively, with 12 bases between them. The CDR3 covers 14 residues. Germline CDR1 is SQVTM and CDR2 is ANQGSEA. The CDR3 DNA reads TGCAGCGTTGAGGGAAGGGCTGCGAACACTGAAGCTTTCTTT. Translating gives CSVEGRAANTEAFF.

The chain links TRBV28 to TRBJ2-7; the match to TRBD1 covers 8 bases. The CDR3 extends over 14 amino acids. From germline, CDR1 is MDHEN and CDR2 SYDVKM. V lost 2 bases, J lost 5 bases, and 5 bases stayed unmatched. The DNA of the CDR3 is TGTGCCAGCAGTTTAAGCGACAGGGGCCACGAGCAGTACTTC. Translating gives CASSLSDRGHEQYF.

This sequence joins TRBV4-1 and TRBJ1-5; D gene ambiguous. V was clipped by 1 base and J by 1 base, with 5 bases between them. The germline gives CDR1 MGHRA, CDR2 YSYEKL. The CDR3 runs to 14 residues. The CDR3 DNA follows: TGCGCCAGCAGCCAAGCCCGGAGCAATCAGCCCCAGCATTTT. Encoded protein: CASSQARSNQPQHF.

This clonotype was counted between two and nine times. The genes are TRBV10-2 and TRBJ2-2; D is unresolved. This CDR3 is built from 11 residues. Germline V gene lookup returns CDR1 WSHSY and CDR2 SAAADI. Trimming took 4 bases from V and 7 from J, leaving 4 bases between them. CDR3 region: CASSVSGELFF. The CDR3 DNA follows: TGCGCCAGCAGTGTGAGCGGGGAGCTGTTTTTT.

Only a few counts were recorded for this clonotype. The junction does not match germline at one end; this may be a read error. This sequence joins TRBV12-3 or TRBV12-4 and TRBJ1-1; D is ambiguous. The CDR3 runs to 12 residues. CDR3 in DNA: TGTGCCAGCAATAAGGCCCCCACTGAAGCTTTTTTT. It yields the protein CASNKAPTEAFF.

This clonotype was seen a few times. The chain uses TRBV6-5 and TRBJ1-5; D unresolved. The germline CDR1 and CDR2 sequences are MNHEY and SVGAGI. V was shortened by 6 bases and J by 0 bases, with 15 bases between the two germline ends. The CDR3 extends over 16 amino acids. This CDR3 is CASRERGKYSNQPQHF. CDR3 in DNA: TGTGCCAGCAGGGAAAGAGGGAAATATAGCAATCAGCCCCAGCATTTT.

This rearrangement joins TRBV5-6 to TRBJ1-1; TRBD1 aligns across 9 bases. The CDR3 covers 16 residues. The trim removed 2 bases at V and 0 bases at J, leaving 5 bases unmatched. The germline V gene encodes CDR1 SGHDT and CDR2 YYEEEE. The CDR3 sequence is CASSFGTGMMNTEAFF. CDR3 nucleotides: TGTGCCAGCAGCTTCGGGACAGGGATGATGAACACTGAAGCTTTCTTT.